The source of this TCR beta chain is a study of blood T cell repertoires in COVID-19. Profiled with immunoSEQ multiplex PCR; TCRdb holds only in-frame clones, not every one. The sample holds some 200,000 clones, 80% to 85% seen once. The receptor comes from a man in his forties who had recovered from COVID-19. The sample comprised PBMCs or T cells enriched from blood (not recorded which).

CDR3: CASSEWPGFTEAFF. CDR3 bases: TGTGCCAGCAGTGAATGGCCGGGGTTCACTGAAGCTTTCTTT. The V gene is TRBV6-1, the J gene TRBJ1-1; D call uncertain. V was clipped by 2 bases and J by 4 bases, with 11 bases between them. In germline, CDR1 is MNHNS, CDR2 SASEGT. The length of the CDR3 is 14 residues.